This is a list of T cell receptor beta chains from one sample in a study of cytomegalovirus exposure and HLA in healthy donors. Measured with immunoSEQ multiplex PCR; TCRdb has only the in-frame clones, and not every one. The data show tens of thousands of clones, 63% seen once. Sequencing was performed on PBMCs. The source of these receptors is a woman aged 40-49 years in good health and CMV-seropositive. Each CDR3 is given with its conserved first and last residue.

TRBJ2-1 TRBV9 CASSGSGRSYNEQFF
TRBJ2-3 TRBV7-2 CASSLGGTSSPDTQYF
TRBJ2-5 TRBV7-2 CASSYQGQGETQYF
TRBJ2-7 TRBV7-2 CASSLSSGTGGYEQYF
TRBJ2-1 TRBV7-2 CASKVGLAGHEQFF
TRBJ1-1 TRBV7-3 CASSLIGTGNTEAFF
TRBJ1-1 TRBV5-1 CASSLAWGGAANTEAFF
TRBJ2-7 TRBV5-1 CASSFGTGGNEQYF
TRBJ2-1 TRBV7-9 CASSLVGQGPDNEQFF
TRBJ1-2 TRBV5-6 CASSLGGLPGASGYTF
TRBJ1-1 TRBV19 CASSIGVGALNTEAFF
TRBJ2-2 TRBV7-6 CASSLLAGMTGELFF
TRBJ1-2 TRBV2 CASRQGPEGGYTF
TRBJ1-2 TRBV2 CASIAAEYLNNYGYTF
TRBJ1-5 TRBV7-6 CASSLVPGVGNQPQHF
TRBJ2-5 TRBV9 CASSARPTGTSGRETQYF
TRBJ2-3 TRBV7-7 CASSLSPPDTQYF
NA TRBV2 CASSGTGETGEQYF
TRBJ2-2 TRBV4-1 CASSQEPGTSGRGAGELFF
TRBJ2-2 TRBV10-3 CAITPVPESEELFF
TRBJ2-3 TRBV6-4 CASRELAGGTDTQYF
TRBJ2-5 TRBV5-1 CASSLAWSSGQETQYF
TRBJ1-1 TRBV4-2 CASSQDLQGANTEAFF
TRBJ2-1 TRBV7-2 CASSLGGGPNYNEQFF
TRBJ2-1 TRBV5-1 CASSLGVLSYNEQFF
TRBJ2-3 TRBV28 CASTKGGDTQYF
TRBJ1-1 TRBV5-1 CASGLLAFGLTEAFF
TRBJ2-3 TRBV7-2 CASSLGGASDTQYF
TRBJ1-3 TRBV7-9 CASSSQGAGNTIYF
TRBJ2-3 TRBV13 CASSELNRGLHTSTDTQYF
TRBJ2-1 TRBV28 CASGTQGARVNEQFF
TRBJ1-2 TRBV5-1 CASSWGGDYGYTF
TRBJ1-2 TRBV6-5 CASSIDSLANYGYTF
TRBJ2-3 TRBV15 CATSRDPSGLSTDTQYF
TRBJ2-7 TRBV18 CASSPTPTGSYEQYF
TRBJ2-7 TRBV14 CASSHPLQAGIAYEQYF
TRBJ2-7 TRBV6-1 CASSGGGGYEQYF
TRBJ1-2 TRBV28 CASSSAGSSGGYTF
TRBJ2-6 TRBV9 CASSQQQPGANVLTF
TRBJ2-7 TRBV5-1 CASSQQGYEQYF
TRBJ2-2 TRBV7-6 CASSLTRSTGELFF
TRBJ2-2 TRBV4-3 CASSRTGPGELFF
TRBJ2-7 TRBV10-3 CAISPPGLVGEQYF
TRBJ2-7 TRBV5-1 CASSYLAGERYEQYF
TRBJ2-2 TRBV7-2 CASSFLTGDTGELFF
TRBJ1-1 TRBV30 CAWSRTGYAILNTEAFF
TRBJ2-2 TRBV29-1 CSVGATDSFTGELFF
TRBJ1-5 TRBV5-8 CASSRRVYGGDSNQPQHF
TRBJ2-7 TRBV9 CASSVVYGGEQYF
TRBJ1-2 TRBV28 CAIEDRDALRGYTF
TRBJ2-5 TRBV2 CASSSSSRETQYF
TRBJ2-3 TRBV28 CASSPRFLGQYF
TRBJ2-5 TRBV28 CASSLSSGIQETQYF
TRBJ2-7 TRBV4-1 CASSQGILRAASGSNEQYF